The sequence of this TCR beta chain was determined in a study of shared clonotypes between healthy human individuals. Trimming pared 4 bases from V and 4 bases from J, leaving 18 bases between. Per the germline V gene, CDR1 is MGHDK and CDR2 is SYGVNS. The CDR3 runs 16 residues. Measured with immunoSEQ multiplex PCR; TCRdb has only the in-frame clones, and not every one. Found here are some 790,000 clones, 72% of them singletons; the top ten hold over 1.5%. The sample comprised memory CD4+ T cells sorted from blood. Sample subset: CD45RA-negative fraction. This sequence was found in a woman in her twenties or thirties in good health. This sequence joins TRBV25-1 and TRBJ2-3; a possible D gene is TRBD1 (5 bases). DNA of the CDR3: TGTGCCAGCAGTGGATCATATGACAGCAAAGCAGATACGCAGTATTTT. Protein: CASSGSYDSKADTQYF.